This TCR beta chain stems from a study of OX40 agonist ivuxolimab in advanced cancers. With respect to the entire study: The costimulatory receptor OX40 (CD134) was targeted by ivuxolimab, a fully human IgG2 agonistic monoclonal antibody. Intravenous ivuxolimab was administered to patients every 2 weeks at six dose levels: 0.01, 0.1, 0.3, 1.5, 3 and 10 mg/kg. Of the roughly 53 patients in dose escalation, about 19 had hepatocellular carcinoma, some 15 had melanoma, 9 had renal cell carcinoma and 9 had head and neck cancer. The dose-escalation cohort was around 84% male with a mean age of around 64 years, ranging from about 20 to 85. Prior anti-PD-1, anti-PD-L1 or anti-CTLA-4 therapy was permitted, and less than 45% of dose-escalation patients had received checkpoint inhibitors. Three dose-escalation patients achieved partial responses, one with hepatocellular carcinoma and two with cutaneous melanoma. The point of sequencing TCRbeta in the periphery was to test whether ivuxolimab changed TCR sequence diversity and drove clonal T-cell expansion. The paper reports the monotherapy dose-escalation portion (N of about 50 patients) of the phase I ivuxolimab trial.

The CDR3 holds 15 amino acids from the cysteine to the phenylalanine. The only DNA kept is the CDR3, 45 bases in frame from the first base. V is pared back by 3 bases and J by 1 base, with 10 bases lying between the germline termini. For CDR1 and CDR2, the germline V gene lists SNHLY and FYNNEI. Patients with autoimmune disease history or receiving systemic immunosuppression were excluded from the trial. Peripheral blood for TCR sequencing was collected from all dose cohorts at baseline, on cycle 4 day 1, and on cycle 7 day 1. Samples came from an open-label, multicenter, first-in-human phase I dose-escalation trial of ivuxolimab. The trial enrolled adults with locally advanced or metastatic head and neck squamous cell, hepatocellular, melanoma or renal cell carcinoma. CD4+ and CD8+ T cells were sorted separately from peripheral blood before TCR sequencing. Genomic DNA was isolated from the sorted cells so that the TCRbeta CDR3 region could be sequenced. The immunoSEQ Assay was used for sequencing of TCRbeta CDR3 regions. TCRdb took this table from immuneACCESS and kept in-frame rearrangements with V and J called. Such tables lack part of the clones; where checked against another copy, unresolved V genes explain under half of the gap, and the rest is unexplained. The sample contains about 35,000 clones, about nine tenths of them found a single time. Around a third of the sample is taken by the ten largest.

Concerning this clone itself: The clone's antigen remains unknown. No base quality information exists; no much larger clone differs at one position.

On the study overall, not on this receptor specifically: At doses from 0.1 to 3.0 mg/kg, clonal expansion was seen in both CD4+ and CD8+ blood T cells between baseline and week 6. Low levels of normalized T-cell clonal expansion were also seen in some patients who did not respond. In partial responders in the 0.1-3.0 mg/kg groups, normalized peripheral clonal expansion was found to be among the lowest, especially among CD8+ T cells. The antigen specificity of the peripheral T cells that underwent clonal expansion was not determined. After ivuxolimab, CD8+ T cells had more expanded clones than CD4+ T cells on average.

The material was CD4+ or CD8+ T cells sorted from blood, obtained in a trial of the OX40 agonist ivuxolimab. The receptor was isolated from an adult with an advanced solid tumor such as melanoma, head and neck, liver or kidney cancer. This chain joins TRBV2 to TRBJ2-1; the D gene is not confidently resolved. The CDR3 protein is CASSDGIISYNEQFF. The DNA is as follows: TGTGCCAGCAGTGATGGCATTATTTCCTACAATGAGCAGTTCTTC.